This TCR beta chain was captured by sequencing in a study of T cell responses to AZD1222 COVID-19 vaccine. Overall study findings and caveats: Vaccination with two AZD1222 doses was followed by a rise in Spike-specific TCR breadth and depth. Among spike-specific TCRs, nearly half reportedly target unmutated variant regions.

Second doses that came at about 4 or about 12 weeks were put together. Comment on this clone: What it recognizes is unknown.

Sequencing used immunoSEQ multiplex PCR; TCRdb keeps in-frame clones, though not all of them. The sample shows around 140,000 clones, more than 85% of them seen only once. V lost 1 base to trimming and J lost 15 bases, with 21 bases between them. The CDR3 extends over 15 amino acids. CDR1 and CDR2 from the germline V gene are SGHAT and FQNNGV. The J gene is TRBJ1-4, the V gene TRBV11-2; D possibly corresponds to TRBD1 (6 bases). The receptor was isolated from an adult who received the AZD1222 COVID-19 vaccine. The specimen was peripheral blood, collected 28 days after the second AZD1222 dose. CDR3 coding DNA: TGTGCCAGCAGCTTAGGCGACGACAGGAGCCCCTTAATGTTTTTT. As protein: CASSLGDDRSPLMFF.